Included here is one T cell receptor beta chain sequence, with context. Its antigen is unknown. This record belongs to a study of cytomegalovirus exposure and HLA in healthy donors. Study results and limitations: Specificity for CMV antigens was confirmed in vitro for three of the CMV-associated chains. About 180 TCR beta chains were listed as cytomegalovirus-associated.

Produced via immunoSEQ multiplex PCR; TCRdb's table is partial and in-frame only. Among roughly 200,000 clones listed, roughly 86% were seen once. The CDR3 sequence is 11 residues long. V gave up 6 bases and J gave up 14 bases, with 14 bases separating them. CDR1 is MNHEY and CDR2 is SMNVEV in the germline V gene (reference sequence). This receptor was identified in a man aged 25-45 years in good health and CMV-seropositive. The sequencing input was PBMCs. V usage is TRBV27 and J usage is TRBJ2-1; D unclear. Here the CDR3 reads CASSLAGREFF. The DNA of the CDR3 is TGTGCCAGCAGCTTAGCCGGAAGGGAGTTCTTC.